Reported below is one T cell receptor (beta chain). The sample belongs to a study of response to subunit inactivated influenza vaccine. Trimming took off 0 bases at V and 5 bases at J, with 9 bases between the two ends. The germline V gene encodes CDR1 SGDLS and CDR2 YYNGEE. This CDR3 region has 14 residues. In TCRdb, the RT-PCR reads were re-called with MiXCR into one record per CDR3 protein. The data contain roughly 550,000 distinct CDR3 sequences, around 21% of them singletons. The data also belong to a second study, concerning T cells expressing NK-cell markers. That work adds: The authors made TCR beta cDNA libraries by 5'RACE template switching. This switching added a universal primer site and UMIs. Dominance of the CD3+CD56-NKG2C+ fraction by these clonotypes also held in a few donors.

This TCR derives from a man aged 45-65 years who received an inactivated influenza vaccine. The sequencing here drew on CD4+ T cells sorted from PBMCs, taken roughly 12 days after vaccination. The chain uses TRBV9 and TRBJ2-1; D uncertain. The CDR3 here is CASSVASGHNEQFF. CDR3 DNA sequence: TGTGCCAGCAGCGTAGCGTCCGGGCACAATGAGCAGTTCTTC. Together with reference TRBV9 and TRBJ2-1, the CDR3 gives the full variable domain: DSGVTQTPKHLITATGQRVTLRCSPRSGDLSVYWYQQSLDQGLQFLIQYYNGEERAKGNILERFSAQQFPDLHSELNLSSLELGDSALYFCASSVASGHNEQFFGPGTRLTVL.